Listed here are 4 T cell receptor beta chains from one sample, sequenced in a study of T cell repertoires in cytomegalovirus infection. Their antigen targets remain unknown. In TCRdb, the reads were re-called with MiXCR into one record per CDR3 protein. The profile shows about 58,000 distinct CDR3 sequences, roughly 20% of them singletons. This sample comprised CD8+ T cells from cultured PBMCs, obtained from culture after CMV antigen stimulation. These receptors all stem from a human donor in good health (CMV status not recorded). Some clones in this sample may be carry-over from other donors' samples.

This CDR3 is CASSMGLGGNQPQHF. In DNA form, the CDR3 reads TGTGCCAGCAGCATGGGACTTGGAGGCAATCAGCCCCAGCATTTT. The V call is TRBV5-4, the J call TRBJ1-5, with D maybe TRBD1 (5 bases). Germline lookup yields CDR1 SGHNT and CDR2 YYREEE (reference sequence). The V gene lost 4 bases and the J gene lost 2 bases, with 13 bases spanning the gap. The CDR3 length is 15 residues.

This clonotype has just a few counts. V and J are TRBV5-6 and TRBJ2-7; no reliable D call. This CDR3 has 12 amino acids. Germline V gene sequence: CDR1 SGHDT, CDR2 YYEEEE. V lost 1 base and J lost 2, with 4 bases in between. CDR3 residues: CASSLSAYEQYF. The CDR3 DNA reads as TGTGCCAGCAGCTTGTCAGCCTACGAGCAGTACTTC.

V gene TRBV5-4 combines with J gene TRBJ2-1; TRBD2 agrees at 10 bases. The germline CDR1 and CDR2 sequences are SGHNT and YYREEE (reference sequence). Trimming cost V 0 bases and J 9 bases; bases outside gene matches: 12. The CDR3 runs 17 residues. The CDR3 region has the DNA TGTGCCAGCAGCTTGGGGGCTAGCGGGAGAGGAAGGGGTGAGCAGTTCTTC. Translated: CASSLGASGRGRGEQFF.

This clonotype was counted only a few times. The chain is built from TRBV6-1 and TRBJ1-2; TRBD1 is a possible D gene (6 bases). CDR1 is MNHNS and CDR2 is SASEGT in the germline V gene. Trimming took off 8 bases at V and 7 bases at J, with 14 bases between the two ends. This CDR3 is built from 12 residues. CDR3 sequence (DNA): TGTGCCAGCGATATTACAGGGTTTGGCTACACCTTC. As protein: CASDITGFGYTF.